These 22 T cell receptor beta chains were sequenced from one sample in a study of molecular identifiers for immune sequencing clone quantification. MiXCR was run by TCRdb on the PCR reads, yielding one entry per CDR3 protein. The sample carries 70,000 to 95,000 distinct CDR3 sequences, around 20% recorded once. Sequencing was performed on naive CD8+ T cells from blood, with Jurkat cell RNA spiked in. Subset: FACS-sorted CD8+CD4-CCR7+CD45RA+ naive T cells. Receptors originate from a human donor in good health. Some libraries in this study had Jurkat cell RNA spiked in.

This clonotype occurred many times. The genes are TRBV7-9 and TRBJ1-1; weak D call: TRBD1 (5 bases). The CDR3 length is 14 residues. Germline V gene lookup returns CDR1 SEHNR and CDR2 FQNEAQ (reference sequence). With 5 bases removed from V and 4 bases from J, the gap between germline ends came to 14 bases. The CDR3 region has the DNA TGTGCCAGCAGCCCCGCTACGGGGGGCACTGAAGCTTTCTTT. It encodes CASSPATGGTEAFF.

This clonotype was recorded many times. V gene TRBV9 combines with J gene TRBJ1-3; D is possibly TRBD1 (5 bases). V was clipped by 0 bases and J by 0 bases, with 28 bases between them. This CDR3 contains 22 residues. Germline V CDR1 and CDR2: SGDLS, YYNGEE. The CDR3 protein is CASSVGPPGILTTSDSGNTIYF. CDR3 nucleotides: TGTGCCAGCAGCGTAGGGCCGCCAGGGATACTCACGACCTCCGACTCTGGAAACACCATATATTTT. The full variable domain, its missing parts supplied by reference TRBV9 and TRBJ1-3, is DSGVTQTPKHLITATGQRVTLRCSPRSGDLSVYWYQQSLDQGLQFLIQYYNGEERAKGNILERFSAQQFPDLHSELNLSSLELGDSALYFCASSVGPPGILTTSDSGNTIYFGEGSWLTVV.

This clonotype was recorded at least ten times. The V gene is TRBV6-5, the J gene TRBJ2-3, with 8 bases lining up with TRBD2. The germline CDR1 and CDR2 sequences are MNHEY and SVGAGI. This CDR3 is built from 16 residues. The trim removed 2 bases at V and 4 bases at J, leaving 8 bases unmatched. The CDR3 reads CASSYGGLAGSDTQYF. Here the CDR3 DNA reads TGTGCCAGCAGTTACGGTGGCCTAGCGGGCTCAGATACGCAGTATTTT.

There are many counts of this clonotype. The chain carries TRBV27 and TRBJ1-2; 7 nucleotides align to TRBD1. This CDR3 contains 14 residues. The V gene's germline CDR1 is MNHEY and CDR2 SMNVEV (reference sequence). J was trimmed by 3 bases and V by 8 bases; bases with no gene match: 9. The CDR3 loop reads CASSEGAGDYGYTF. CDR3 coding DNA: TGTGCCAGCTCGGAGGGGGCGGGAGACTATGGCTACACCTTC.

This clonotype was recorded many times. V is TRBV20-1 and J is TRBJ2-7; D uncertain. CDR3 size: 11 residues. CDR1 and CDR2 (germline): DFQATT, SNEGSKA (reference sequence). V was shortened by 2 bases and J by 4 bases, with 6 bases between the two germline ends. In DNA, the CDR3 is TGCAGTGCTAGACTCGTTTACGAGCAGTACTTC. It codes for CSARLVYEQYF.

This clonotype has more than one count but fewer than ten. Since the CDR3 does not end with the conserved phenylalanine or tryptophan, this likely comes from a read error. The gene calls are TRBV20-1 and TRBJ1-1; the match to TRBD1 covers 9 bases. This CDR3 is 16 amino acids long. The germline gives CDR1 DFQATT, CDR2 SNEGSKA (reference sequence). Losses at the gene ends were 0 bases for V and 4 bases for J; bases not matched to a gene: 9. CDR3 region: CSARDNRTGEITEAFC. The CDR3 DNA follows: TGCAGTGCTAGAGATAACCGGACAGGGGAGATCACTGAAGCTTTCTGT.

Comments on this clonotype: A much larger clone differs from this one at a single base, so this may be a read error. This chain joins TRBV6-1 and TRBJ2-7; unclear D gene. CDR1 and CDR2 from the germline V gene are MNHNS and SASEGT. CDR3 length equals 15 residues. The CDR3 sequence is CASSAFDVTDYERYF. Here the CDR3 DNA reads TGTGCCAGCAGTGCCTTCGACGTGACGGATTACGAGCGGTACTTC.

This clonotype appeared many times. This chain links TRBV20-1 with TRBJ2-2; D gene unclear. V was clipped by 0 bases and J by 7 bases, with 6 bases between them. CDR3 length: 12 residues. From germline, CDR1 is DFQATT and CDR2 SNEGSKA (reference sequence). The CDR3 loop is CSARDKDGELFF. The CDR3 DNA reads as TGCAGTGCTAGAGATAAGGACGGGGAGCTGTTTTTT.

As for this clonotype: At one of its ends the junction is not consistent with the germline gene, which may arise from a read error. This rearrangement joins TRBV4-1 to TRBJ2-2; no clear D gene. The CDR3 length is 12 residues. Per germline, CDR1 MGHRA and CDR2 YSYEKL. Written as DNA, the CDR3 is TGCGCCAGCAGCCATATGGTTGGGGTGCTGTTTTTT. Translated: CASSHMVGVLFF.

This clonotype was seen ten or more times. The V and J genes are TRBV12-3 or TRBV12-4 and TRBJ2-3; unclear D gene. The CDR3 spans 13 residues. V was cut by 6 bases and J by 6 bases, with 13 bases left in between. This CDR3 is CASSPWSRDTQYF. The CDR3, as DNA: TGTGCCAGCAGCCCCTGGAGCCGGGATACGCAGTATTTT.

This clonotype was seen many times. The V call is TRBV12-3 or TRBV12-4, the J call TRBJ2-1; 7 bases are shared with TRBD1. V lost 7 bases to trimming and J lost 4 bases; unmatched junction nucleotides: 7. This CDR3 is built from 14 residues. This chain's CDR3 is CASTRDSLYNEQFF. CDR3 in DNA: TGTGCCAGCACCAGGGACAGCTTATACAATGAGCAGTTCTTC.

The chain combines TRBV7-9 with TRBJ1-2; D is ambiguous. The V end lost 5 bases, the J end lost 4 bases, and 23 bases lay between the germline ends. This CDR3 spans 17 amino acids. Germline assignment: CDR1 SEHNR and CDR2 FQNEAQ (reference sequence). CDR3 coding DNA: TGTGCCAGCAGCCCCGACCGGACGGCGACGGTACTCTATGGCTACACCTTC. The encoded protein is CASSPDRTATVLYGYTF.

This clonotype was recorded many times. V is TRBV29-1 and J is TRBJ2-3; a possible D gene is TRBD2 (5 bases). Trimming took off 3 bases at V and 1 base at J, with 14 bases between the two ends. Germline loops: CDR1 SQVTM, CDR2 ANQGSEA. The CDR3 has 15 amino acids. The CDR3 reads CSVDPGVAGTDTQYF. As DNA, the CDR3 is TGCAGCGTTGACCCCGGGGTGGCGGGCACAGATACGCAGTATTTT.

This clonotype appeared many times. V is TRBV7-6 and J is TRBJ2-5; TRBD1 aligns across 7 bases. This CDR3 spans 15 amino acids. V shed 5 bases and J 5 bases; nucleotides not matched to a gene: 11. Germline-derived CDR1 and CDR2 are SGHVS and FNYEAQ. The CDR3 reads CASSRLQGLKETQYF. The CDR3 DNA follows: TGTGCCAGCAGCCGCCTACAGGGGCTTAAGGAGACCCAGTACTTC.

This clonotype came up many times. The chain carries TRBV27 and TRBJ2-7, with D tentatively TRBD2 (6 bases). The germline V gene has CDR1 MNHEY and CDR2 SMNVEV (reference sequence). The CDR3 covers 15 residues. Trimming removed 0 bases from V and 0 bases from J, with 9 bases in between. The CDR3 nucleotides are TGTGCCAGCAGTTTATCCGGGAGTCCCTCCTACGAGCAGTACTTC. Residues: CASSLSGSPSYEQYF.

This clonotype was observed many times. The chain links TRBV14 to TRBJ1-1; D is undetermined. This CDR3 spans 14 amino acids. Looked up from germline, CDR1 is SGHDN and CDR2 is FVKESK. Trimming pared 2 bases from V and 3 bases from J, leaving 10 bases between. CDR3 nucleotide sequence: TGTGCCAGCAGCCAAATTTTAGGAGACACTGAAGCTTTCTTT. This encodes CASSQILGDTEAFF.

Many counts were recorded for this clonotype. This chain uses TRBV12-3 or TRBV12-4 with TRBJ2-7; D is unclear. CDR3 length: 12 amino acids. Trimming shortened V by 6 bases and J by 7 bases, and 13 bases separated the two germline ends. The CDR3 DNA follows: TGTGCCAGCAGACTCGGCGGTGGGGAGCAGTACTTC. It specifies CASRLGGGEQYF.

This clonotype was picked up many times. V usage is TRBV7-2 and J usage is TRBJ2-5, with 12 bases aligning to TRBD2. Unmatched junction bases numbered 4, after V lost 5 bases and J lost 0 bases. CDR1 is SGHTA, CDR2 FQGNSA, per germline. The CDR3 loop spans 16 amino acids. The CDR3 protein is CASSPRLAGDQETQYF. The CDR3 DNA is TGTGCCAGCAGCCCACGACTAGCGGGGGACCAAGAGACCCAGTACTTC. Combining the CDR3 with reference TRBV7-2 and TRBJ2-5 gives the whole variable domain GAGVSQSPSNKVTEKGKDVELRCDPISGHTALYWYRQSLGQGLEFLIYFQGNSAPDKSGLPSDRFSAERTGGSVSTLTIQRTQQEDSAVYLCASSPRLAGDQETQYFGPGTRLLVL.

This clonotype appeared many times. The rearrangement links TRBV5-1 to TRBJ2-7, with 7 nucleotides matching TRBD1. V lost 0 bases to trimming and J lost 5 bases; unmatched junction nucleotides: 5. From germline, CDR1 is SGHRS and CDR2 YFSETQ. There are 14 residues in the CDR3. CDR3 residues: CASSLGQGANEQYF. The CDR3 bases are TGCGCCAGCAGCTTGGGACAGGGTGCGAACGAGCAGTACTTC. Using reference TRBV5-1 and TRBJ2-7 for the parts outside the CDR3, the full variable domain is KAGVTQTPRYLIKTRGQQVTLSCSPISGHRSVSWYQQTPGQGLQFLFEYFSETQRNKGNFPGRFSGRQFSNSRSEMNVSTLELGDSALYLCASSLGQGANEQYFGPGTRLTVT.

This clonotype was seen a few times. The V gene is TRBV7-3, the J gene TRBJ2-3, with 9 bases that match TRBD2. From germline, CDR1 is SGHTA and CDR2 FQGTGA. CDR3 length equals 19 residues. With V trimmed by 4 bases and J by 2 bases, 16 bases remained unmatched. The CDR3 sequence: CASSSVGGGGVTSTDTQYF. In DNA, the CDR3 is TGTGCCAGCAGCTCCGTAGGCGGGGGGGGGGTAACGTCCACAGATACGCAGTATTTT.

The table lists this clonotype with many counts. The chain employs TRBV4-1 and TRBJ1-5; D gene uncertain. The CDR3 contains 13 residues. V shed 5 bases and J shed 4 bases, with 9 bases lying between them. From germline, CDR1 is MGHRA and CDR2 YSYEKL. The CDR3 DNA reads TGCGCCAGCAGCGTTAGGGTAAATCAGCCCCAGCATTTT. This codes for CASSVRVNQPQHF.

This clonotype has more than one count but fewer than ten. This chain connects TRBV27 to TRBJ2-7; a possible D gene is TRBD2 (7 bases). CDR3 length equals 14 residues. Trimming took 6 bases from V and 0 from J, leaving 12 bases between them. CDR1 and CDR2 from the germline V gene are MNHEY and SMNVEV (reference sequence). CDR3 region: CASSQGRVSYEQYF. In nucleotides, the CDR3 is TGTGCCAGCAGCCAGGGGAGGGTCTCCTACGAGCAGTACTTC.